Each of the 17 T cell receptor beta chains below was sequenced from the same sample in a study of early T cells in non-severe SARS-CoV-2 infection. TCRdb independently ran MiXCR on the 5' RACE reads; one entry per CDR3 protein. There are approximately 69,000 distinct CDR3 sequences in the sample; 12% occur only once, and 3.5% to 5% lies in the top ten. The material sequenced was whole blood. Receptors were obtained from an adult who was a healthcare worker with PCR-confirmed SARS-CoV-2 infection or an uninfected control (not recorded which).

This clonotype appeared many times. The chain links TRBV28 to TRBJ2-7; TRBD1 matches at 9 bases. With V trimmed by 7 bases and J by 5 bases, 9 bases remained unmatched. The germline V gene has CDR1 MDHEN and CDR2 SYDVKM. The CDR3 runs to 14 residues. The CDR3 sequence is CASIPGQGRNEQYF. CDR3 in DNA: TGTGCCAGCATCCCGGGACAGGGAAGGAACGAGCAGTACTTC.

This clonotype appeared many times. The rearrangement joins TRBV11-2 to TRBJ2-5; 12 bases match TRBD2. The CDR3 length is 15 residues. Germline loops: CDR1 SGHAT, CDR2 FQNNGV. The V segment lost 5 bases and the J segment 5 bases; nucleotides outside the gene matches: 6. The CDR3 nucleotides read TGTGCCAGCAGCCTAGCGGGAGGGCCGAGTGAGACCCAGTACTTC. It translates to CASSLAGGPSETQYF.

The sample holds a few counts of this clonotype. CDR3 sequence: CASIQGVLAGGDTQYF. CDR3 sequence (DNA): TGTGCCAGCATCCAAGGGGTCCTAGCGGGTGGGGATACGCAGTATTTT. The chain carries TRBV7-2 and TRBJ2-3, with 8 bases lining up with TRBD2. Germline CDR1 SGHTA, CDR2 FQGNSA. The length of the CDR3 is 16 residues. V was pared by 7 bases and J by 6 bases, with 15 bases of the junction left unmatched.

This clonotype was recorded at least ten times. The chain joins TRBV15 to TRBJ2-3; D gene unclear. CDR1 and CDR2 (germline): LNHNV, YYDKDF (reference sequence). The V gene lost 1 base and the J gene lost 4 bases, with 6 bases spanning the gap. The CDR3 is 13 residues long. The CDR3 DNA reads as TGTGCCACCAGCAGAGGGGATTCAGATACGCAGTATTTT. Its protein is CATSRGDSDTQYF.

This clonotype was seen many times. The gene calls are TRBV7-3 and TRBJ2-1; D possibly corresponds to TRBD2 (6 bases). Trimming cost V 5 bases and J 0 bases, with 14 bases left between them. The CDR3 runs 16 residues. Germline assignment: CDR1 SGHTA and CDR2 FQGTGA. The DNA for the CDR3 is TGTGCCAGCAGCGACACCGGGACTTCCTCCTACAATGAGCAGTTCTTC. It codes for CASSDTGTSSYNEQFF.

This clonotype occurred a few times. J is TRBJ2-5 and V is TRBV5-1, with TRBD2 matching 9 bases. Losses at the gene ends were 1 base for V and 5 bases for J; bases not matched to a gene: 3. The germline V gene has CDR1 SGHRS and CDR2 YFSETQ. There are 14 residues in the CDR3. The CDR3 coding sequence is TGCGCCAGCAGCTTGCCGCGGGAGGGGGAGACCCAGTACTTC. It translates to CASSLPREGETQYF.

This clonotype was detected a few times. V and J are TRBV5-4 and TRBJ2-3, with 11 bases fitting TRBD2. V shed 4 bases and J 6 bases; nucleotides not matched to a gene: 10. The CDR3 has 16 residues. Germline CDR1 reads SGHNT; CDR2 reads YYREEE (reference sequence). CDR3 residues: CASSQGLAVGVDTQYF. In DNA form, the CDR3 reads TGTGCCAGCAGCCAGGGACTAGCGGTGGGTGTGGATACGCAGTATTTT.

This clonotype was observed at least ten times. V gene TRBV7-2 combines with J gene TRBJ2-1; 9 bases match TRBD2. CDR3 length equals 15 residues. The V and J ends lost 5 bases and 6 bases, in that order; junction bases with no gene match: 8. The V gene's germline CDR1 is SGHTA and CDR2 FQGNSA. In DNA form, the CDR3 reads TGTGCCAGCAGCACTCGACTAGCGGAGGGCAATGAGCAGTTCTTC. Residues: CASSTRLAEGNEQFF.

This clonotype was detected ten times or more. The rearrangement uses TRBV7-6 and TRBJ1-3; a weak D match, TRBD1 (5 bases). V lost 2 bases and J lost 4, with 12 bases in between. CDR3 length equals 15 residues. CDR1 SGHVS and CDR2 FNYEAQ come from the germline V gene. CDR3 coding DNA: TGTGCCAGCAGCTTATCCTTAGGGGAGGGAAACACCATATATTTT. It translates to CASSLSLGEGNTIYF.

The J gene is TRBJ2-3, the V gene TRBV7-2, with a tentative D call TRBD2 (7 bases). There are 22 residues in the CDR3. The V gene's germline CDR1 is SGHTA and CDR2 FQGNSA. The V and J ends lost 0 bases and 2 bases respectively, with 30 bases between them. The CDR3 loop reads CASSLAWTRSGEGHSLTDTQYF. The CDR3 nucleotides read TGTGCCAGCAGCTTAGCGTGGACTAGATCAGGGGAGGGCCATTCTCTCACAGATACGCAGTATTTT.

This clonotype was picked up a small number of times. This chain links TRBV7-6 with TRBJ2-5; 9 bases match TRBD2. This CDR3 region has 15 residues. The ends lost 2 bases at V and 1 base at J; junction bases unmatched: 2. Per the germline V gene, CDR1 is SGHVS and CDR2 is FNYEAQ. The CDR3 DNA reads as TGTGCCAGCAGCTTAAGCGGGGGGCTCCAAGAGACCCAGTACTTC. The encoded protein is CASSLSGGLQETQYF.

Notes on this clonotype: A much larger clone lies one base from this, so it may be a read error. The chain recombines TRBV18 with TRBJ1-4, with 7 bases identical to TRBD1. The germline V gene has CDR1 KGHSH and CDR2 LQKENI. The CDR3 is 15 amino acids. The CDR3 is CASSPTGQWNEKLSF. The CDR3 DNA sequence: TGTGCCAGCTCACCTACGGGACAGTGGAATGAAAAACTGTCTTTT.

This clonotype was observed a few times. J is TRBJ2-3 and V is TRBV20-1, with TRBD2 matching 10 bases. This CDR3 is built from 17 residues. Germline V gene data show CDR1 as DFQATT and CDR2 as SNEGSKA (reference sequence). Losses at the gene ends were 1 base for V and 4 bases for J; bases not matched to a gene: 11. The DNA for the CDR3 is TGCAGTGCTAGAGCGGGACTAGCGCGACGAGGCCCAGATACGCAGTATTTT. Translating gives CSARAGLARRGPDTQYF.

This clonotype showed up just a few times. This rearrangement joins TRBV2 to TRBJ2-1; 10 bases fit TRBD1. CDR1 is SNHLY, CDR2 FYNNEI, per germline. The CDR3 extends over 15 amino acids. The junction had 4 bases not matched to a gene; V was cut back by 5 bases and J by 3 bases. The CDR3 DNA sequence: TGTGCCAGCAGTCTGGGACAGGGGTTCTACAATGAGCAGTTCTTC. It yields the protein CASSLGQGFYNEQFF.

This clonotype was found many times. The V gene is TRBV2, the J gene TRBJ2-1, with TRBD2 matching over 12 bases. Germline values: CDR1 SNHLY, CDR2 FYNNEI. The V gene end was trimmed by 5 bases and the J gene end by 13 bases; junction bases not matched to a gene: 12. The CDR3 is 15 residues long. The CDR3 DNA reads TGTGCCAGCAGTCCATTCACTAGCGGGAGGCCTGCACAGTTCTTC. Translating gives CASSPFTSGRPAQFF.

This clonotype was detected only a few times. The V and J genes are TRBV7-9 and TRBJ2-1; 7 nucleotides agree with TRBD2. J was trimmed by 7 bases and V by 4 bases; bases with no gene match: 10. From germline, CDR1 is SEHNR and CDR2 FQNEAQ (reference sequence). This CDR3 is built from 15 residues. The CDR3 protein is CASSSPGGDRNEQFF. The DNA for the CDR3 is TGTGCCAGCAGCTCCCCGGGGGGAGATCGGAATGAGCAGTTCTTC. Combining the CDR3 with reference TRBV7-9 and TRBJ2-1 gives the whole variable domain DTGVSQNPRHKITKRGQNVTFRCDPISEHNRLYWYRQTLGQGPEFLTYFQNEAQLEKSRLLSDRFSAERPKGSFSTLEIQRTEQGDSAMYLCASSSPGGDRNEQFFGPGTRLTVL.

This clonotype occurred a few times. The V gene is TRBV11-2, the J gene TRBJ2-2; 7 bases line up with TRBD1. The CDR3 extends over 16 amino acids. V lost 2 bases and J lost 5; bases outside the gene matches: 8. Germline CDR1 and CDR2: SGHAT and FQNNGV. CDR3 DNA: TGTGCCAGCAGCTTACAAACAGGGGCAAGGACCGGGGAGCTGTTTTTT. Translated: CASSLQTGARTGELFF.